This paragraph reports one T cell receptor (beta chain). No antigen is known for it. These data originate in a study of T cell responses to AZD1222 COVID-19 vaccine. Study-wide findings and caveats: Most donors were white British, females outnumbered males, and clonal diversity was possibly underestimated. Unmutated variant regions reportedly attract nearly half of all spike-specific TCRs.

Germline CDR1 MNHEY, CDR2 SMNVEV (reference sequence). Trimming removed 4 bases from V and 7 bases from J, with 16 bases in between. This CDR3 spans 14 amino acids. Clones were sequenced by immunoSEQ multiplex PCR, and TCRdb holds only the in-frame ones, with some missing. The data show approximately 190,000 clones, roughly nine tenths seen once. The sequence came from an adult who received the MenACWY meningococcal vaccine as a control. The J gene is TRBJ1-2, the V gene TRBV27, with a weak D call TRBD1 (5 bases). The specimen comprised peripheral blood, sampled 28 days after the second dose of the MenACWY control vaccine. CDR3 DNA sequence: TGTGCCAGCAGTTCAACCGGGACCCCGGGTGGCTACACCTTC. Its protein is CASSSTGTPGGYTF.